These 21 T cell receptor beta chains originate from one sample sequenced in a study of blood T cell repertoires in COVID-19. Sequenced by immunoSEQ multiplex PCR; TCRdb stores in-frame clones only, minus some. In the table there are some 150,000 clones, approximately 86% of which are singletons. Sequencing used peripheral blood. These receptors were taken from a woman in her sixties or seventies with acute or convalescent COVID-19.

The chain carries TRBV7-9 and TRBJ1-5, with 10 bases fitting TRBD1. Germline V gene sequence: CDR1 SEHNR, CDR2 FQNEAQ (reference sequence). Unmatched junction bases numbered 5, after V lost 2 bases and J lost 13 bases. The CDR3 extends over 13 amino acids. CDR3 DNA sequence: TGTGCCAGCAGCTTAAGGGGGACAGGGGTTCAGCATTTT. Translating it yields CASSLRGTGVQHF.

The J gene is TRBJ2-7, the V gene TRBV29-1; TRBD2 is a possible D gene (6 bases). The CDR3 is made up of 13 amino acids. Per the germline V gene, CDR1 is SQVTM and CDR2 is ANQGSEA. V lost 7 bases and J lost 1, with 14 bases in between. The CDR3 bases are TGCAGCGCCGGGCGGGGCGGGTCCTACGAGCAGTACTTC. It translates to CSAGRGGSYEQYF.

This rearrangement joins TRBV25-1 to TRBJ1-1; 10 bases line up with TRBD1. Looked up from germline, CDR1 is MGHDK and CDR2 is SYGVNS. V gave up 3 bases and J gave up 4 bases; unmatched junction bases: 5. The CDR3 extends over 15 amino acids. The CDR3 nucleotides read TGTGCCAGCAGTGACGTCGACAGGGGGCCCACTGAAGCTTTCTTT. It yields the protein CASSDVDRGPTEAFF.

V gene TRBV10-1 combines with J gene TRBJ1-1; TRBD1 agrees at 10 bases. After removal of 3 bases from V and 11 bases from J, the junction contained 3 bases not matched to a gene. The germline CDR1 and CDR2 sequences are WNHNN and SYGVQD (reference sequence). The CDR3 runs to 12 residues. The CDR3 protein is CASSDGTGDAFF. For the CDR3, the DNA is TGCGCCAGCAGTGATGGGACAGGGGATGCTTTCTTT.

The J gene is TRBJ2-2, the V gene TRBV9; D may be TRBD1 (5 bases). From germline, CDR1 is SGDLS and CDR2 YYNGEE. Trimming cost V 6 bases and J 4 bases, with 10 bases left between them. This CDR3 is 13 amino acids long. CDR3 sequence (DNA): TGTGCCAGCACAGGGATAGGCACCGGGGAGCTGTTTTTT. Translated: CASTGIGTGELFF.

This chain uses TRBV27 with TRBJ1-2, with 9 bases matching TRBD1. The CDR3 is 14 residues long. The J segment lost 2 bases and the V segment lost 4 bases, leaving 2 bases of the junction unmatched. From germline, CDR1 is MNHEY and CDR2 SMNVEV (reference sequence). The chain's CDR3 is CASSSGQGNYGYTF. The CDR3 DNA follows: TGTGCCAGCAGTTCGGGACAGGGAAACTATGGCTACACCTTC.

The chain has TRBV6-1 and TRBJ1-1, with D maybe TRBD1 (5 bases). This CDR3 is 13 amino acids long. The germline CDR1 and CDR2 sequences are MNHNS and SASEGT. V shed 2 bases and J shed 5 bases, with 9 bases lying between them. The CDR3 DNA reads TGTGCCAGCAGTGAATTACGGGGGACTGAAGCTTTCTTT. Translating gives CASSELRGTEAFF.

V is TRBV5-5 and J is TRBJ1-2; D is ambiguous. The CDR3 covers 13 residues. Trimming removed 0 bases from V and 0 bases from J, with 3 bases in between. In germline, CDR1 is SGHKS, CDR2 YYEKEE (reference sequence). The CDR3 region is CASSLVSNYGYTF. In DNA, the CDR3 is TGTGCCAGCAGCTTGGTATCTAACTATGGCTACACCTTC.

A few counts support this clone. The chain combines TRBV14 with TRBJ1-2, with a possible D match to TRBD1 (6 bases). The CDR3 extends over 16 amino acids. V was trimmed by 0 bases and J by 5 bases, leaving 16 bases between them. The V gene's germline CDR1 is SGHDN and CDR2 FVKESK. This chain's CDR3 is CASSQDPSDRYYGYTF. CDR3 sequence (DNA): TGTGCCAGCAGCCAAGATCCCTCGGACAGATATTATGGCTACACCTTC.

As concerns this clone: Other DNA sequences within the sample encode an identical CDR3. The chain joins TRBV28 to TRBJ1-6; 9 nucleotides agree with TRBD1. The germline V gene has CDR1 MDHEN and CDR2 SYDVKM. The CDR3 has 14 amino acids. J lost 7 bases, V lost 5 bases, and 3 bases had no gene match. The CDR3 here is CASSPGTGNSPLHF. DNA for the CDR3: TGTGCCAGCAGTCCCGGGACAGGGAATTCACCCCTCCACTTT.

The chain employs TRBV6-5 and TRBJ2-7, with TRBD2 matching 11 bases. The J segment lost 3 bases and the V segment lost 4 bases, leaving 2 bases of the junction unmatched. Per the germline V gene, CDR1 is MNHEY and CDR2 is SVGAGI. CDR3 size: 14 residues. The CDR3 bases are TGTGCCAGCAGTTTGGGACTAGCGGACTACGAGCAGTACTTC. Translating gives CASSLGLADYEQYF.

The chain combines TRBV7-8 with TRBJ1-4; D uncertain. This CDR3 region has 13 residues. Germline CDR1 is SGHVS and CDR2 is FQNEAQ. The germline V and J ends were trimmed by 5 bases and 8 bases, with 12 bases remaining between them. As DNA, the CDR3 is TGTGCCAGCAGCCCGACATCGGGGGAAAAACTGTTTTTT. This codes for CASSPTSGEKLFF.

The CDR3 DNA sequence: TGTGCCAGCAGCTTAGTGGAAACAGGGGGATCCTACGAGCAGTACTTC. Its translation: CASSLVETGGSYEQYF. The rearrangement joins TRBV7-9 to TRBJ2-7, with 8 bases fitting TRBD1. V lost 1 base, J lost 1 base, and 6 bases stayed unmatched. The CDR3 contains 16 residues. Germline V gives CDR1 SEHNR, CDR2 FQNEAQ (reference sequence).

A single count supports this clone. This chain uses TRBV5-1 with TRBJ1-1, with D tentatively TRBD1 (5 bases). V was trimmed by 4 bases and J by 1 base, leaving 11 bases between them. The CDR3 has 14 residues. CDR1 SGHRS and CDR2 YFSETQ come from the germline V gene. CDR3 protein: CASSRGHSNTEAFF. The CDR3 region has the DNA TGCGCCAGCAGCAGAGGACACTCGAACACTGAAGCTTTCTTT.

This chain links TRBV5-1 with TRBJ2-7; 7 bases map to TRBD1. The CDR3 totals 15 residues. Germline V lookup: CDR1 SGHRS, CDR2 YFSETQ. The V segment lost 0 bases and the J segment 2 bases; nucleotides outside the gene matches: 5. CDR3 in amino acids: CASSLGDRVTYEQYF. DNA of the CDR3: TGCGCCAGCAGCTTGGGAGACAGGGTGACCTACGAGCAGTACTTC.

This clone has only a few counts. J is TRBJ2-2 and V is TRBV9, with TRBD2 matching 10 bases. The CDR3 spans 16 residues. V lost 1 base to trimming and J lost 4 bases; unmatched junction nucleotides: 4. The germline gives CDR1 SGDLS, CDR2 YYNGEE. The CDR3 loop reads CASSVSGGAGTGELFF. The CDR3, as DNA: TGTGCCAGCAGCGTAAGCGGGGGGGCCGGCACCGGGGAGCTGTTTTTT.

V gene TRBV27 combines with J gene TRBJ2-4, with TRBD2 identical over 9 bases. Germline V gives CDR1 MNHEY, CDR2 SMNVEV (reference sequence). The CDR3 runs 16 residues. Trimming cost V 5 bases and J 6 bases; bases outside gene matches: 11. The CDR3 region is CASSIRAGGSGNIQYF. In nucleotides, the CDR3 is TGTGCCAGCAGTATACGAGCGGGGGGCTCCGGAAACATTCAGTACTTC.

The chain couples TRBV9 to TRBJ1-4; D is possibly TRBD1 (5 bases). Germline V gene data show CDR1 as SGDLS and CDR2 as YYNGEE. The germline V and J ends were trimmed by 2 bases and 8 bases, with 16 bases remaining between them. The CDR3 has 15 residues. The CDR3 nucleotides are TGTGCCAGCAGCGTTCAGGGTCTGCAGACCGAAAAACTGTTTTTT. Protein product: CASSVQGLQTEKLFF.

This clone has only one observation. This chain links TRBV19 with TRBJ2-7; TRBD1 aligns across 10 bases. The trim removed 5 bases at V and 0 bases at J, leaving 7 bases unmatched. The V gene's germline CDR1 is LNHDA and CDR2 SQIVND (reference sequence). The CDR3 contains 16 residues. The CDR3: CASSVLRDRGSYEQYF. As DNA, the CDR3 is TGTGCCAGTAGTGTACTCCGGGACAGGGGCTCCTACGAGCAGTACTTC.

V gene TRBV6-5 combines with J gene TRBJ1-2; D might be TRBD1 (5 bases). The ends were cut back, 7 bases at V and 6 bases at J, with 15 bases in the middle. Germline CDR1 MNHEY, CDR2 SVGAGI. This CDR3 is 13 amino acids long. Here the CDR3 DNA reads TGTGCCAGCACCATTGACAGACCGGATGGCTACACCTTC. Translation gives CASTIDRPDGYTF.

The genes are TRBV25-1 and TRBJ1-2; D might be TRBD1 (5 bases). CDR1 is MGHDK, CDR2 SYGVNS, per germline. Trimming stripped 8 bases from V and 0 bases from J, with 10 bases between. There are 13 residues in the CDR3. CDR3 nucleotides: TGTGCCAGCCGCTCGGGGGCTAACTATGGCTACACCTTC. This gives the protein CASRSGANYGYTF.